This T cell receptor (beta chain) was retrieved from a study of blood T cell repertoires in COVID-19. Germline V gene lookup returns CDR1 KGHSH and CDR2 LQKENI. There are 15 residues in the CDR3. Germline trimming cut 4 bases from V and 2 bases from J; bases unmatched to any gene: 4. The protocol was immunoSEQ multiplex PCR, while the TCRdb copy is restricted to in-frame clones and leaves out a portion. The table records some 95,000 clones, over 75% of them present only once. This sequence joins TRBV18 and TRBJ2-3; 9 bases align to TRBD1. What was sequenced was peripheral blood. The TCR originated in a man between 65 and 80 years old with acute or convalescent COVID-19. The DNA for the CDR3 is TGTGCCAGCTCACTCGGGACAGGGCCCACAGATACGCAGTATTTT. Protein product: CASSLGTGPTDTQYF.